This TCR beta chain was sequenced in a study of vaccination and CD4 T cells after COVID-19 (dated 2022 in TCRdb). As for the study more broadly: SARS-CoV-2 positivity had been established in the convalescent patients by nasal swab PCR, and mild disease was recorded in several of these patients and severe disease in one. Each participant got two doses of either the Pfizer-BioNTech BNT162b2 vaccine (n=8) or the Moderna mRNA-1273 vaccine (n=2). Six males and four females were included in the convalescent cohort, with two Hispanic individuals, seven Caucasians, two Asians and one multiracial person represented. Control cultures used a CEFX viral epitope pool as positive control, an HIV-1 Nef peptide pool as negative control, or no peptide. Culture stimuli were overlapping spike peptide pools from SARS-CoV-2 and from the common cold coronaviruses HCoV-NL63, HCoV-OC43 and HCoV-229E. Post-vaccine blood samples were taken a median of approximately 76 days after the second vaccine dose, with a range of about 12 to 250 days. Post-COVID blood samples from convalescent patients were collected a median of 101 days after diagnosis, with a range of 35 to 161 days. The spike-specific CD4+ TCR repertoire was compared before and after mRNA vaccination in approximately ten COVID-19 convalescent patients and a few infection-naive healthy vaccine recipients. Results and caveats for the whole study, not just this receptor: The median count of SARS-CoV-2-reactive clonotypes went up from approximately 20 after infection to 38 after vaccination, although the change was not significant. Among the post-vaccine SARS-CoV-2-reactive clones in convalescent patients, a median approximately 90% showed up only after vaccination, which suggests vaccine-specific priming. Only a relatively small number of convalescent patients were included in the study, and early timepoints following natural infection were not analyzed. Of the vaccine-specific clones in convalescent patients, 304 of 307, or nearly all, reacted only to SARS-CoV-2 spike and did not cross-react with common cold coronaviruses.

As to this clonotype: No cognate antigen has been identified for it. Base qualities are not at hand, and no much larger clone is one base apart.

Reading the label with the study, this specimen's treatment or condition is: roughly nine-day PBMC culture with coronavirus spike peptide pools or control peptides (ViraFEST assay). The study used the ViraFEST assay, which expanded antigen-specific T cells with peptide pools and then identified expanded clonotypes by TCR sequencing. The convalescent patients' positive SARS-CoV-2 PCR tests fell between March and December 2020, which was before the Alpha, Beta and Delta variants emerged in the United States. More than 1.5 million PBMCs per well were cultured in IMDM with approximately 5% human AB serum and about 9.7 IU/ml IL-2, plus 10 ug/ml peptide pools. Half of the culture medium was replaced with fresh IL-2-containing medium on days 3 and 7. After around 11 days of culture, CD4+ T cells were isolated by negative selection using the EasySep CD4+ T cell isolation kit. Ficoll-Paque Plus gradient centrifugation was used to isolate PBMCs from whole blood, and the isolated PBMCs were then either used fresh or cryopreserved at -140C. Triplicate wells were generally used for each culture condition.

The method was PCR. TCR sequencing of DNA from cultured CD4+ T cells used the Oncomine TCR Beta short-read assay at the Johns Hopkins FTIC core. The QIAamp micro DNA kit was used to extract genomic DNA from the cultured CD4+ T cells. Oncomine TCR Beta libraries from cultured CD4+ T cells were pooled using unique dual indexes and sequenced on an Illumina iSeq 100. As for the original processing: Non-productive sequences were removed, and CDR3s that did not start with C, did not end with F or W, or were shorter than 7 amino acids were discarded. Antigen-specific clonotypes were identified using the MANAFEST web application through comparison of peptide-stimulated wells with reference and other culture wells. Positive clones required FDR below 0.05, an odds ratio above 5, and productive frequency above 0.1% in at least two of three replicate wells. A clonotype was classed as cross-reactive if the clonotype showed significant expansion both in SARS-CoV-2 spike wells and in at least one common cold coronavirus spike condition. CDR3 homology was assessed with Levenshtein distances (stringdist) and unrooted phylogenetic trees (ape) in R version 3.6.1. The raw public data were reprocessed by TCRdb itself: fastp quality trimming at Q25, MiXCR clonotype calling, in-frame beta chains only. Rows with one shared CDR3 protein collapse into an entry with the most common genes and DNA. TCRdb, not the authors, supplied the V and J calls. Present in this sample are around 17,000 distinct CDR3 sequences, 40% to 55% of which were seen just once. Of the sample, 4.5% to 6% falls within the top ten clones.

The germline V gene supplies CDR1 SGHVS and CDR2 FQNEAQ. V drops 7 bases and J drops 4 bases, leaving 16 bases in between. From its cysteine to its phenylalanine, the CDR3 spans 15 amino acids. Here the CDR3 DNA is all that survives: 45 bases in frame from base 1. The clonotype was recovered from a human donor who had recovered from COVID-19. Here the chain combines TRBV7-8 and TRBJ2-2; TRBD1 is a possible D gene, resting on 6 matching bases. The material was CD4+ T cells from blood, cultured in vitro, obtained before SARS-CoV-2 vaccination. The encoded CDR3 is CASTRQGLSTGELFF. The sequenced DNA: TGTGCCAGCACCCGGCAGGGGTTGAGCACCGGGGAGCTGTTTTTT.